The rows below give T cell receptor beta chains drawn from one sample of a study of T-cell reconstitution after alpha-beta-depleted transplantation in children. Via MiXCR, TCRdb re-called the PCR reads, giving one row per CDR3 protein. The sample lists under 750,000 distinct CDR3 sequences, about 23% occurring once. The sample consisted of PBMCs, mostly from graft donor cells, taken 360 days after TCRalphabeta/CD19-depleted stem cell transplant. Every receptor here comes from a boy under three years old who had a stem cell transplant for acute myeloid leukemia, so the T cells may come from the graft donor. The CDR3 runs from the conserved cysteine through the conserved F or W. The order of the fields is V gene, clone size, J gene, D gene, CDR3 DNA, CDR3 protein. D genes are given only for firm matches. The listing skips clone size in some rows; elsewhere it reads once, few, many or a size class.

TRBV6-2/TRBV6-3	-	TRBJ1-5	TRBD1	TGTGCCAGCAGTTACGCAGGACAGGGGAATCAGCCCCAGCATTTT	CASSYAGQGNQPQHF
TRBV29-1	few	TRBJ2-2	-	TGCAGCGTACGTCCGGGGCCCACCGGGGAGCTGTTTTTT	CSVRPGPTGELFF
TRBV12-3/TRBV12-4	few	TRBJ1-6	-	TGTGCCAGCAGTTTGAGGGTAGATTCACCCCTCCACTTT	CASSLRVDSPLHF
TRBV7-6	many	TRBJ2-1	TRBD1	TGTGCCAGCAGCTTAGGGGGACAGGGTCAGTTCTTC	CASSLGGQGQFF
TRBV20-1	-	TRBJ1-1	TRBD1	TGCAGTGCTAGAAAGCAGGGGGGGACGGGTGCCACTGAAGCTTTCTTT	CSARKQGGTGATEAFF
TRBV11-3	-	TRBJ2-1	-	TGTGCCAGCGGGGGAGACAATGAGCAGTTCTTC	CASGGDNEQFF
TRBV6-6	-	TRBJ1-2	-	TGTGCCAGCAACTATGGGGGTGGCTACACCTTC	CASNYGGGYTF
TRBV7-9	many	TRBJ1-4	-	TGTGCCAGCAGCCCCGGGGAAGGGGCCCATGAAAAACTGTTTTTT	CASSPGEGAHEKLFF
TRBV14	many	TRBJ1-6	-	TGTGCCAGCAGCCAAGGTGATCACTCCTATAATTCACCCCTCCACTTT	CASSQGDHSYNSPLHF
TRBV19	many	TRBJ2-3	-	TGTGCCAGTAAGGACAGCCACACAGATACGCAGTATTTT	CASKDSHTDTQYF
TRBV11-2	-	TRBJ2-3	-	TGTGCCAGCAGCTTAATGCTGGGGGGGGCCGACTACTACACAGATACGCAGTATTTT	CASSLMLGGADYYTDTQYF
TRBV5-1	-	TRBJ2-5	-	TGCGCCAGCAGCTGGGACTGGGGGACCGAGGACTTC	CASSWDWGTEDF
TRBV20-1	many	TRBJ2-7	TRBD1	TGCAGTGCTAGAGGACAGGGTCGGGAGCAGTACTTC	CSARGQGREQYF
TRBV12-3/TRBV12-4	-	TRBJ1-5	-	TGTGCCAGCACCCCCCAGGGCGGGGGTCAGCCCCAGCATTTT	CASTPQGGGQPQHF
TRBV20-1	few	TRBJ1-1	TRBD1	TGCAGTGCTAGAGCCTACAGGGGAGTCATGAACACTGAAGCTTTCTTT	CSARAYRGVMNTEAFF
TRBV29-1	many	TRBJ2-5	TRBD1	TGCAGCGTTGAATCAGGGGGCCCAGGAGAGACCCAGTACTTC	CSVESGGPGETQYF
TRBV6-5	many	TRBJ1-2	-	TGTGCCAGCAGTTACAGGGACGGATTTAACTATGGCTACACCTTC	CASSYRDGFNYGYTF
TRBV7-6	-	TRBJ1-5	-	TGTGCCAGCAGCTTAGAGGACTTCGATCAGCCCCAGCATTTT	CASSLEDFDQPQHF
TRBV7-9	many	TRBJ1-1	-	TGTGCCAGCAGCTTACACCCCCTGACTGTCTCCACTGAAGCTTTCTTT	CASSLHPLTVSTEAFF
TRBV5-1	few	TRBJ1-2	-	TGCGCCAGCAGCTTGAACAGCGTCTATGGCTACACCTTC	CASSLNSVYGYTF
TRBV6-6	-	TRBJ2-7	-	TGTGCCAGCAGTTCTTCAGGGGCAGGAGAGCAGTACTTC	CASSSSGAGEQYF
TRBV5-1	-	TRBJ1-1	-	TGCGCCAGCAGCCCCCGGGGGGATGAGACTGAAGCTTTCTTT	CASSPRGDETEAFF
TRBV3-1	-	TRBJ1-2	-	TGTGCCAGCAGCCAAGCGGGAGGGAATAACTATGGCTACACCTTC	CASSQAGGNNYGYTF
TRBV5-5	many	TRBJ1-1	-	TGTGCCAGCAGCTTCCGACAGCGTGAAGCTTTCTTT	CASSFRQREAFF